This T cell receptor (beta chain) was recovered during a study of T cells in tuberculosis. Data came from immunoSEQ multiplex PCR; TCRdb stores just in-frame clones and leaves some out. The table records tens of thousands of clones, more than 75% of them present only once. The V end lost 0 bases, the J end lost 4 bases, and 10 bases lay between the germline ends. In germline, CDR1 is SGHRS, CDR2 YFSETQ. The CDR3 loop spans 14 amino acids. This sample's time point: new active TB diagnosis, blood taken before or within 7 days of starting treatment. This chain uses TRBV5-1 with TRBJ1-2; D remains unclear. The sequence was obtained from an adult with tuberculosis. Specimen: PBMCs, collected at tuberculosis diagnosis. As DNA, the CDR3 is TGCGCCAGCAGCTTGGGGCAGATAAGCTATGGCTACACCTTC. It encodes CASSLGQISYGYTF. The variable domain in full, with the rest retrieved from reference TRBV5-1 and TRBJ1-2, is KAGVTQTPRYLIKTRGQQVTLSCSPISGHRSVSWYQQTPGQGLQFLFEYFSETQRNKGNFPGRFSGRQFSNSRSEMNVSTLELGDSALYLCASSLGQISYGYTFGSGTRLTVV.